Following are 27 T cell receptor beta chains from one sample sequenced in a study of CD8 T cells in Susac syndrome. With random hexamers, reverse transcription was performed on about 0.45 to 1 ug of RNA. TCRdb processed the immunoSEQ multiplex PCR reads anew with MiXCR; each CDR3 protein has one entry. This sample carries hundreds of thousands of distinct CDR3 sequences, approximately 94% of them seen once, and the ten largest clones take approximately 0.15%. The sequenced material came from CD4+ T cells from PBMCs. These receptors originate from a human donor with Susac syndrome.

This clonotype was observed a handful of times. The V gene is TRBV5-6, the J gene TRBJ1-4; maybe TRBD1 (5 bases). The CDR3 length is 13 residues. Germline loops: CDR1 SGHDT, CDR2 YYEEEE. V was clipped by 5 bases and J by 3 bases, with 8 bases between them. CDR3 loop: CASSPGANEKLFF. CDR3 nucleotide sequence: TGTGCCAGCAGTCCGGGGGCTAATGAAAAACTGTTTTTT.

V is TRBV7-6 and J is TRBJ2-1, with 12 bases that match TRBD2. This CDR3 is built from 15 residues. The V gene's germline CDR1 is SGHVS and CDR2 FNYEAQ. The junction had 3 bases not matched to a gene; V was cut back by 5 bases and J by 4 bases. The CDR3 region has the DNA TGTGCCAGCAGCGGGACTAGCGGGCGTTACAATGAGCAGTTCTTC. As protein: CASSGTSGRYNEQFF.

The chain couples TRBV28 to TRBJ1-2; D not certain. Germline loops: CDR1 MDHEN, CDR2 SYDVKM. The CDR3 is 14 residues long. V gave up 2 bases and J gave up 4 bases, with 11 bases separating them. CDR3 nucleotide sequence: TGTGCCAGCAGTTTAGGGGATTCAGGCTATGGCTACACCTTC. Encoded protein: CASSLGDSGYGYTF.

The CDR3 reads CASSVARTPGELFF. As DNA, the CDR3 is TGTGCCAGCAGCGTAGCTCGTACGCCCGGGGAGCTGTTTTTT. The genes are TRBV9 and TRBJ2-2, with D unresolved. V was clipped by 0 bases and J by 6 bases, with 9 bases between them. This CDR3 is 14 amino acids long. Looked up from germline, CDR1 is SGDLS and CDR2 is YYNGEE.

This rearrangement joins TRBV25-1 to TRBJ2-3; the match to TRBD2 covers 9 bases. Germline CDR1 MGHDK, CDR2 SYGVNS. Trimming cost V 11 bases and J 1 base; bases outside gene matches: 7. The CDR3 length is 14 residues. The CDR3 loop is CAGQTSGGTDTQYF. CDR3 coding DNA: TGTGCCGGTCAGACTAGCGGAGGCACAGATACGCAGTATTTT.

The CDR3, as DNA: TGTGCCACCAGCAGGGAGACACGACAGAACACTGAAGCTTTCTTT. It encodes CATSRETRQNTEAFF. The chain carries TRBV15 and TRBJ1-1; D not certain. CDR3 length: 15 amino acids. Germline CDR1 is LNHNV and CDR2 is YYDKDF (reference sequence). V dropped 3 bases and J dropped 1 base, with 12 bases sitting between them.

The CDR3 protein is CASSVGTPPNNEKLFF. DNA of the CDR3: TGTGCCAGCAGCGTAGGGACGCCGCCCAATAATGAAAAACTGTTTTTT. This chain links TRBV7-8 with TRBJ1-4; a weak D match, TRBD1 (5 bases). Germline CDR1 SGHVS, CDR2 FQNEAQ. V lost 5 bases to trimming and J lost 4 bases, with 17 bases between them. The CDR3 runs 16 residues.

This chain joins TRBV11-1 and TRBJ1-1, with 7 bases aligning to TRBD1. Trimming took 7 bases from V and 5 from J; bases not matched to a gene: 1. The CDR3 contains 11 residues. Looked up from germline, CDR1 is SGHAT and CDR2 is FQDESV (reference sequence). CDR3 loop: CASTQGTEAFF. CDR3 DNA: TGTGCCAGCACACAGGGGACTGAAGCTTTCTTT.

This clonotype has only one observation. The CDR3 DNA follows: TGCGCCAGCAGCCCAACAGGGACCGGAGACTATGGCTACACCTTC. It encodes CASSPTGTGDYGYTF. This rearrangement joins TRBV5-1 to TRBJ1-2, with D maybe TRBD1 (6 bases). The CDR3 has 15 amino acids. Germline CDR1 and CDR2: SGHRS and YFSETQ. Trimming pared 4 bases from V and 3 bases from J, leaving 16 bases between. Full variable domain (remainder filled in from reference TRBV5-1 and TRBJ1-2): KAGVTQTPRYLIKTRGQQVTLSCSPISGHRSVSWYQQTPGQGLQFLFEYFSETQRNKGNFPGRFSGRQFSNSRSEMNVSTLELGDSALYLCASSPTGTGDYGYTFGSGTRLTVV.

V usage is TRBV6-5 and J usage is TRBJ2-3; 10 bases map to TRBD1. This CDR3 is built from 15 residues. Trimming at V came to 6 bases and at J to 4 bases, leaving 7 bases not matched to a gene. Germline values: CDR1 MNHEY, CDR2 SVGAGI. CDR3: CASSLTGGGPDTQYF. DNA for the CDR3: TGTGCCAGCAGCCTGACAGGGGGCGGTCCAGATACGCAGTATTTT.

The V gene is TRBV30, the J gene TRBJ2-1; 9 bases line up with TRBD2. The ends lost 2 bases at V and 8 bases at J; junction bases unmatched: 7. CDR1 and CDR2 (germline): GTSNPN, SVGIG (reference sequence). The CDR3 length is 14 residues. CDR3 amino acids: CAWSLGLARDEQFF. For the CDR3, the DNA is TGTGCCTGGAGTTTGGGACTAGCTCGGGATGAGCAGTTCTTC.

The rearrangement joins TRBV30 to TRBJ1-2; D is possibly TRBD1 (6 bases). The V end was cut by 1 base, the J end by 3 bases, with 9 bases between. The CDR3 contains 13 residues. Germline CDR1 GTSNPN, CDR2 SVGIG (reference sequence). In nucleotides, the CDR3 is TGTGCCTGGAGTGAGGACAGTTACTATGGCTACACCTTC. It is translated as CAWSEDSYYGYTF.

This clonotype showed up just once. For the CDR3, the DNA is TGTGCCAGCAGCCATGCTCCAGGGGTCGCTGGAAACACCATATATTTT. Translating gives CASSHAPGVAGNTIYF. The V and J genes are TRBV3-1 and TRBJ1-3; tentative D call: TRBD1 (6 bases). The germline V gene has CDR1 LGHDT and CDR2 YNNKEL (reference sequence). The length of the CDR3 is 16 residues. V was cut by 3 bases and J by 2 bases, with 14 bases left in between.

J is TRBJ2-5 and V is TRBV9; the D call may be TRBD1 or TRBD2 (6 bases each). Germline V CDR1 and CDR2: SGDLS, YYNGEE. V shed 0 bases and J shed 1 base, with 10 bases lying between them. This CDR3 contains 15 residues. CDR3: CASSVVGGPQETQYF. The CDR3 DNA is TGTGCCAGCAGCGTAGTCGGGGGCCCCCAAGAGACCCAGTACTTC.

The J gene is TRBJ2-2, the V gene TRBV25-1; the D gene is possibly TRBD1 (6 bases). The CDR3 totals 14 residues. Trimming removed 4 bases at V and 7 bases at J, with 13 bases between. Germline values: CDR1 MGHDK, CDR2 SYGVNS. The CDR3 spells CASSGTGRGGELFF. The CDR3 DNA follows: TGTGCCAGCAGTGGTACAGGGAGAGGCGGGGAGCTGTTTTTT.

The J gene is TRBJ1-5, the V gene TRBV5-1; D possibly corresponds to TRBD1 (5 bases). Germline CDR1 SGHRS, CDR2 YFSETQ. The CDR3 loop spans 16 amino acids. V lost 4 bases and J lost 0, with 14 bases in between. The CDR3 region is CASSPGQLYSNQPQHF. CDR3 DNA sequence: TGCGCCAGCAGCCCAGGGCAGCTCTATAGCAATCAGCCCCAGCATTTT.

This clonotype showed up just once. The chain carries TRBV7-9 and TRBJ2-2; no firm D call. V was pared by 5 bases and J by 2 bases, with 6 bases between. The V gene's germline CDR1 is SEHNR and CDR2 FQNEAQ (reference sequence). The CDR3 contains 13 residues. CDR3 DNA sequence: TGTGCCAGCAGCAAATTTAACACCGGGGAGCTGTTTTTT. Its translation is CASSKFNTGELFF.

This clonotype has a single count. The rearrangement uses TRBV10-3 and TRBJ1-2, with D hard to call. V lost 0 bases and J 1 base, leaving 6 bases between the germline ends. Germline lookup yields CDR1 ENHRY and CDR2 SYGVKD. The CDR3 loop spans 14 amino acids. Here the CDR3 reads CAISESEGNYGYTF. In DNA form, the CDR3 reads TGTGCCATCAGTGAGTCGGAGGGTAACTATGGCTACACCTTC.

The rearrangement uses TRBV7-9 and TRBJ1-5; D is uncertain. Germline loops: CDR1 SEHNR, CDR2 FQNEAQ (reference sequence). The CDR3 totals 14 residues. V was shortened by 5 bases and J by 9 bases, with 17 bases between the two germline ends. The CDR3 sequence is CASSHNHEMGPQHF. The CDR3 bases are TGTGCCAGCAGCCATAATCATGAGATGGGGCCCCAGCATTTT.

This sequence joins TRBV10-3 and TRBJ1-5, with 8 bases identical to TRBD1. CDR3 length: 16 amino acids. The germline gives CDR1 ENHRY, CDR2 SYGVKD. With 2 bases clipped from V and 2 bases from J, the junction kept 5 bases outside the gene matches. The DNA for the CDR3 is TGTGCCATCAGTGAGGACAGGGGTCAGGGCAATCAGCCCCAGCATTTT. Amino acid sequence: CAISEDRGQGNQPQHF.

CDR3 coding DNA: TGCGCCAGCAGCTTGGAGGGCCGCCTGAACACTGAAGCTTTCTTT. It encodes CASSLEGRLNTEAFF. This chain uses TRBV5-1 with TRBJ1-1; D gene ambiguous. The CDR3 has 15 amino acids. The germline gives CDR1 SGHRS, CDR2 YFSETQ. Trimming pared 0 bases from V and 0 bases from J, leaving 9 bases between.

The V gene is TRBV9, the J gene TRBJ2-3; 8 bases fit TRBD2. CDR1 and CDR2 from the germline V gene are SGDLS and YYNGEE. V gave up 5 bases and J gave up 5 bases; unmatched junction bases: 10. The CDR3 sequence is 15 residues long. In DNA form, the CDR3 reads TGTGCCAGCAGTCGCTTCCAGCGGGGGATAGATACGCAGTATTTT. Amino acids: CASSRFQRGIDTQYF. The complete variable domain, with remaining parts taken from reference TRBV9 and TRBJ2-3, reads DSGVTQTPKHLITATGQRVTLRCSPRSGDLSVYWYQQSLDQGLQFLIQYYNGEERAKGNILERFSAQQFPDLHSELNLSSLELGDSALYFCASSRFQRGIDTQYFGPGTRLTVL.

The chain combines TRBV6-5 with TRBJ1-2; D remains ambiguous. V gave up 5 bases and J gave up 3 bases, with 16 bases separating them. CDR3 length: 15 residues. The V gene's germline CDR1 is MNHEY and CDR2 SVGAGI. The CDR3 coding sequence is TGTGCCAGCAGTCCCCGTGGAAGAGGTCACTATGGCTACACCTTC. Translating it yields CASSPRGRGHYGYTF.

CDR3 protein: CSATSLLGTISEAFF. The CDR3 DNA reads TGCAGTGCTACCTCCCTCCTAGGTACTATTTCTGAAGCTTTCTTT. The chain carries TRBV20-1 and TRBJ1-1; D gene ambiguous. The germline V gene encodes CDR1 DFQATT and CDR2 SNEGSKA (reference sequence). Trimming shortened V by 4 bases and J by 6 bases, and 21 bases separated the two germline ends. This CDR3 contains 15 residues.

The rearrangement links TRBV5-4 to TRBJ2-3; D could derive from TRBD1 or TRBD2 (5 bases each). The CDR3 covers 14 residues. The germline CDR1 and CDR2 sequences are SGHNT and YYREEE (reference sequence). V lost 5 bases, J lost 5 bases, and 15 bases lay in between. The chain's CDR3 is CASRPNGGEDTQYF. In nucleotides, the CDR3 is TGTGCCAGCAGACCCAATGGGGGAGAAGATACGCAGTATTTT.

The chain couples TRBV4-2 to TRBJ2-1; 11 bases are a match to TRBD2. Germline V gene sequence: CDR1 LGHNA, CDR2 YNFKEQ. The CDR3 is made up of 16 amino acids. V lost 4 bases to trimming and J lost 5 bases; unmatched junction nucleotides: 7. In nucleotides, the CDR3 is TGTGCCAGCAGCCCATTAGCGGGGGGGCCCCACAATGAGCAGTTCTTC. Protein product: CASSPLAGGPHNEQFF.

The chain couples TRBV7-9 to TRBJ2-7; TRBD1 matches 8 bases. CDR1 is SEHNR and CDR2 is FQNEAQ in the germline V gene (reference sequence). V lost 5 bases and J lost 5; bases outside the gene matches: 8. The CDR3 has 14 amino acids. CDR3 in amino acids: CASSKTGVGDEQYF. CDR3 nucleotides: TGTGCCAGCAGCAAGACAGGGGTCGGCGACGAGCAGTACTTC.